These T cell receptor beta chains were read from a single sample in a study of CD4 and CD8 cells across lung adenocarcinoma regions. In TCRdb, the PCR reads were re-called with MiXCR into one record per CDR3 protein. The table records 15,000 to 20,000 distinct CDR3 sequences, around 46% of them present only once. The sequenced sample was CD8+ T cells from the margin of a lung tumor. These receptor sequences come from a male donor with lung adenocarcinoma. The CD4 and CD8 labels of this study may be unreliable. The CDR3 runs from the conserved cysteine through the conserved F or W. The D gene is left open where the match is weak. Only some rows state a clone size, as once, few, many or a class for expanded clones.

d_gene,j_gene,abundance,v_gene,CDR3aa,CDR3nt
TRBD1,TRBJ2-3,-,TRBV5-1,CASSWQGTGLDTQYF,TGCGCCAGCAGCTGGCAAGGGACAGGGTTAGATACGCAGTATTTT
TRBD2,TRBJ2-7,few,TRBV7-6,CASSSGSSGTREQYF,TGTGCCAGCAGCTCCGGGTCCAGCGGGACCCGAGAGCAGTACTTC
-,TRBJ2-3,-,TRBV10-3,CATCAADTQYF,TGTGCCACCTGTGCGGCAGACACTCAGTATTTC
TRBD1,TRBJ2-2,few,TRBV11-3,CASSLGTATGELFF,TGTGCCAGCAGCTTGGGGACAGCCACCGGGGAGCTGTTTTTT
-,TRBJ2-5,-,TRBV29-1,CSVEGHNGETQYF,TGCAGCGTTGAAGGTCATAATGGAGAGACCCAGTACTTC
-,TRBJ1-5,-,TRBV6-5,CASSFRNSNQPQHF,TGTGCCAGCAGTTTCAGGAATAGCAATCAGCCCCAGCATTTT
-,TRBJ2-3,-,TRBV6-1,CASSVVGDNEQYF,TGTGCCAGCAGTGTTGTTGGGGACAATGAGCAGTATTTT
-,TRBJ2-1,-,TRBV6-2/TRBV6-3,CATSPGTYEQFF,TGTGCCACCTCCCCCGGGACCTACGAGCAGTTCTTC
-,TRBJ1-4,-,TRBV4-1,CASSVQPGRVNEKLFF,TGCGCCAGCAGCGTCCAACCGGGCCGCGTTAATGAAAAACTGTTTTTT
-,TRBJ2-4,-,TRBV6-1,CASNKPTQNIQYF,TGTGCCAGCAACAAACCGACACAGAACATTCAGTACTTC
-,TRBJ2-1,-,TRBV9,CASSVGLTSGNEQFF,TGTGCCAGCAGCGTAGGGTTAACTTCTGGGAATGAGCAGTTCTTC
TRBD2,TRBJ2-7,medium-sized,TRBV6-1,CASSPGQGTSGSYEQYF,TGTGCCAGCAGTCCCGGACAGGGGACTAGCGGGAGTTACGAGCAGTACTTC
-,TRBJ2-3,medium-sized,TRBV6-1,CASSDGDTQYF,TGTGCCAGCAGTGACGGCGATACGCAGTATTTT
TRBD1,TRBJ2-5,-,TRBV4-1,CARGQGGRDPDTQYF,TGCGCCAGGGGCCAAGGGGGCCGGGACCCAGATACCCAGTACTTC
TRBD2,TRBJ2-2,many,TRBV27,CASRRLAAEGELFF,TGTGCCAGCAGACGACTAGCAGCTGAGGGGGAGCTGTTTTTT
-,TRBJ2-6,many,TRBV6-5,CASSYQGAGANVLTF,TGTGCCAGCAGTTACCAAGGGGCCGGGGCCAACGTCCTGACTTTC
-,TRBJ2-5,many,TRBV10-2,CASSDSAFQETQYF,TGCGCCAGCAGTGATAGTGCCTTCCAAGAGACCCAGTACTTC
TRBD1,TRBJ2-1,many,TRBV6-5,CASSWTGNDEQFF,TGTGCCAGCAGTTGGACAGGGAACGATGAGCAGTTCTTC
TRBD2,TRBJ2-5,-,TRBV30,CAWSRSSGSLETQYF,TGTGCCTGGAGTCGCTCTAGCGGGAGTTTGGAGACCCAGTACTTC
-,TRBJ1-2,many,TRBV6-1,CASSESGPYGYTF,TGTGCCAGCAGTGAGTCAGGGCCTTATGGCTACACCTTC